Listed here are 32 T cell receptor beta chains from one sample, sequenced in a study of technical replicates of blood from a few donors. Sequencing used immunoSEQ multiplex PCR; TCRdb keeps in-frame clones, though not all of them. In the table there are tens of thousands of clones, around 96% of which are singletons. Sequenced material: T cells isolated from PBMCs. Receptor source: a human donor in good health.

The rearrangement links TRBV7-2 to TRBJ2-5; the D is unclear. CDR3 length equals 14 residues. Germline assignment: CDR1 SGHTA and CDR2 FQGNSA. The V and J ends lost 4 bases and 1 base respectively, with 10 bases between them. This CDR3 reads CASSSPTPQETQYF. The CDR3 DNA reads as TGTGCCAGCAGCTCCCCTACCCCCCAAGAGACCCAGTACTTC. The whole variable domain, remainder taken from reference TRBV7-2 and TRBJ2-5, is GAGVSQSPSNKVTEKGKDVELRCDPISGHTALYWYRQSLGQGLEFLIYFQGNSAPDKSGLPSDRFSAERTGGSVSTLTIQRTQQEDSAVYLCASSSPTPQETQYFGPGTRLLVL.

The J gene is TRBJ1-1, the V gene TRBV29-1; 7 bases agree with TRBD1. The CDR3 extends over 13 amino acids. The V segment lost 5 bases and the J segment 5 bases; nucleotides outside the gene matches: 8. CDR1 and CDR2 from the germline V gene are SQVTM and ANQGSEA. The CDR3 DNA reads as TGCAGCGTTTCTGGACAGGAAGGAACTGAAGCTTTCTTT. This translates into CSVSGQEGTEAFF. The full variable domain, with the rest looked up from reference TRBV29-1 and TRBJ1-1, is SAVISQKPSRDICQRGTSLTIQCQVDSQVTMMFWYRQQPGQSLTLIATANQGSEATYESGFVIDKFPISRPNLTFSTLTVSNMSPEDSSIYLCSVSGQEGTEAFFGQGTRLTVV.

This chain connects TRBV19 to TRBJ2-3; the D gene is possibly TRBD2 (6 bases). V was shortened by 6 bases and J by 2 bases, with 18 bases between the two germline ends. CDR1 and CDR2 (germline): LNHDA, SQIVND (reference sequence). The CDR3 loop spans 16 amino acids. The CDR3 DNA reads TGTGCCAGTAGCGCCCTAGCGAGAACTTACACAGATACGCAGTATTTT. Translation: CASSALARTYTDTQYF.

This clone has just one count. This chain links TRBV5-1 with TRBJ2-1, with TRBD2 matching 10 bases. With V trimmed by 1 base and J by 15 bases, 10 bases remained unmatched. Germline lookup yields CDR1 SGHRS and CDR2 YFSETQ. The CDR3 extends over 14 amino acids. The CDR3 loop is CASSLLGSSGGRFF. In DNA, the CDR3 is TGCGCCAGCAGCTTGTTGGGGTCTAGCGGGGGTCGGTTCTTC.

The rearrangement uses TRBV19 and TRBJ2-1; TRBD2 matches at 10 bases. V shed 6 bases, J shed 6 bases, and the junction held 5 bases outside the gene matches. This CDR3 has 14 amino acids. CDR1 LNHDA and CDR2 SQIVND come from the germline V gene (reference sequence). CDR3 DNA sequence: TGTGCCAGTAGAGACAAGCGGGAGGGCAATGAGCAGTTCTTC. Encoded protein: CASRDKREGNEQFF.

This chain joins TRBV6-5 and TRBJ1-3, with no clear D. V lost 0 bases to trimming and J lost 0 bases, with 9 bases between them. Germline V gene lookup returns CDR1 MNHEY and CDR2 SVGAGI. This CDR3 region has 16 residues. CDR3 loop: CASSYSSGDSGNTIYF. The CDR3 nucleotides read TGTGCCAGCAGTTACTCGAGCGGGGACTCTGGAAACACCATATATTTT.

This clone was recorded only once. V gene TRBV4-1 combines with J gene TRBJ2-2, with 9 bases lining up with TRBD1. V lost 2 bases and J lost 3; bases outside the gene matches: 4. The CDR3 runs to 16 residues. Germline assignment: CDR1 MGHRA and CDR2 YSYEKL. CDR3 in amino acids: CASSQRTGVDTGELFF. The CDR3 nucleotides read TGCGCCAGCAGCCAACGGACAGGGGTGGACACCGGGGAGCTGTTTTTT.

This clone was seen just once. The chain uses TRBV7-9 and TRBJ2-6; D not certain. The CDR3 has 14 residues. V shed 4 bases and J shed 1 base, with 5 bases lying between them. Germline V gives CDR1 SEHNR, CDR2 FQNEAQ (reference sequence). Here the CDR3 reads CASSSISGANVLTF. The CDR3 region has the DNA TGTGCCAGCAGCTCAATTTCTGGGGCCAACGTCCTGACTTTC.

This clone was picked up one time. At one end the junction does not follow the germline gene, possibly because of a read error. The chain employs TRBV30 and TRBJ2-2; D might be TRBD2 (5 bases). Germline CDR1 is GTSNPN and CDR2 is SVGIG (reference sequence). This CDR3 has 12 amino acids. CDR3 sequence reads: CAWSEGVGELFF. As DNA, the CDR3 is TGTGCCTGGAGTGAAGGAGTCGGGGAGTTGTTTTTT. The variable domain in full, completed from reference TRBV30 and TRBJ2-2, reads SQTIHQWPATLVQPVGSPLSLECTVEGTSNPNLYWYRQAAGRGLQLLFYSVGIGQISSEVPQNLSASRPQDRQFILSSKKLLLSDSGFYLCAWSEGVGELFFGEGSRLTVL.

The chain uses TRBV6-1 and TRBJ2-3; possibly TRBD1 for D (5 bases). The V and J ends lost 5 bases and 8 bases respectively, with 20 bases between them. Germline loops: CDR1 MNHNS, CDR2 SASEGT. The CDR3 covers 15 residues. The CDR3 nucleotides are TGTGCCAGCAGTCCGAGGACACTTCAACTTGTTACGCAGTATTTT. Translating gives CASSPRTLQLVTQYF.

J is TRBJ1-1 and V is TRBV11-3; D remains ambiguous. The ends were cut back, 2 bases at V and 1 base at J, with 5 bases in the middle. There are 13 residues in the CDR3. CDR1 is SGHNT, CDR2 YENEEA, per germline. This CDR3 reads CASSLIQNTEAFF. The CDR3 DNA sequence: TGTGCCAGCAGCTTAATTCAGAACACTGAAGCTTTCTTT.

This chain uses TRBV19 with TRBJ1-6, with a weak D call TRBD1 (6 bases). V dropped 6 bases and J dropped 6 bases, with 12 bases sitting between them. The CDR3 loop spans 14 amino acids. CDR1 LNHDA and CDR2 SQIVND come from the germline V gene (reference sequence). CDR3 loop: CASRPRTVNSPLHF. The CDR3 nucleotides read TGTGCCAGTAGACCTCGGACAGTTAATTCACCCCTCCACTTT.

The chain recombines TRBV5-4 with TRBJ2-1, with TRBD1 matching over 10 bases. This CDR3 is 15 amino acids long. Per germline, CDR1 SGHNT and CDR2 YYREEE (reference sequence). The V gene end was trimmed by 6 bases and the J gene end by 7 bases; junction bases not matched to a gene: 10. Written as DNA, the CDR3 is TGTGCCAGCATCTCGGGACAGGGGCCGAGTAATGAGCAGTTCTTC. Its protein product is CASISGQGPSNEQFF.

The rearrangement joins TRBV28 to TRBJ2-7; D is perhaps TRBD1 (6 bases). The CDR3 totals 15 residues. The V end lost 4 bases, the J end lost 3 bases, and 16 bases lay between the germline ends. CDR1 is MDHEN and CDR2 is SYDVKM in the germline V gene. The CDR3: CASSSLGEGDYEQYF. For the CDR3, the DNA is TGTGCCAGCAGTTCCCTGGGTGAGGGGGACTACGAGCAGTACTTC.

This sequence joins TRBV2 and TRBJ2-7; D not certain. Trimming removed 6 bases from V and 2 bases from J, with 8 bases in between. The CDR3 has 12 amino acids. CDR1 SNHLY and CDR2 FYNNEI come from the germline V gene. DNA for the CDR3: TGTGCCAGCAGACCAGGAACCTACGAGCAGTACTTC. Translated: CASRPGTYEQYF.

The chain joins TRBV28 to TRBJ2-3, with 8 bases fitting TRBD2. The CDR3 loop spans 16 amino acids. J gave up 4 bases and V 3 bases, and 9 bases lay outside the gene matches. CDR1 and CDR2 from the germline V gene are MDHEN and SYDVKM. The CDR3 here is CASSFGSGGDSDTQYF. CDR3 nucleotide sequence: TGTGCCAGCAGTTTTGGGTCGGGAGGGGACTCAGATACGCAGTATTTT.

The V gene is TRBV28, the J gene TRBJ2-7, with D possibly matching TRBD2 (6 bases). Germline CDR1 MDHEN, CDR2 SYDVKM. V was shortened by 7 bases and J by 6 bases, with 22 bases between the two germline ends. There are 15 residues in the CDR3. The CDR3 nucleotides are TGTGCCAGCACGAAGGTGGCCCGCAGGGACTCCGAGCAGTACTTC. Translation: CASTKVARRDSEQYF.

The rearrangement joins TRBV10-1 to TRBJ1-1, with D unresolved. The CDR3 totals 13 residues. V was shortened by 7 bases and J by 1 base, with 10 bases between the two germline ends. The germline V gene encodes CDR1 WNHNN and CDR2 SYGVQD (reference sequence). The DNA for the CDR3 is TGCGCCAGCACCCGACACGAGAACACTGAAGCTTTCTTT. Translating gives CASTRHENTEAFF.

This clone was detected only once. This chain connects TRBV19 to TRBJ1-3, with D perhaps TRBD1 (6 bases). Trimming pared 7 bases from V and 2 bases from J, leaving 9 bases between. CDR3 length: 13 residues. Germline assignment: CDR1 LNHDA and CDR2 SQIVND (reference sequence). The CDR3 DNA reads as TGTGCCAGTACCCGGACAGCTGGAAACACCATATATTTT. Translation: CASTRTAGNTIYF.

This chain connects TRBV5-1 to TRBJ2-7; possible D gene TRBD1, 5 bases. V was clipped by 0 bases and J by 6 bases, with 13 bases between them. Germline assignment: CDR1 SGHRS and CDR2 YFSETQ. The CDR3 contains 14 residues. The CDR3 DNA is TGCGCCAGCAGCTTGGAGGGCAGGGCCCCCGAGCAGTACTTC. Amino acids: CASSLEGRAPEQYF. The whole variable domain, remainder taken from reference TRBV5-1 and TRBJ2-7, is KAGVTQTPRYLIKTRGQQVTLSCSPISGHRSVSWYQQTPGQGLQFLFEYFSETQRNKGNFPGRFSGRQFSNSRSEMNVSTLELGDSALYLCASSLEGRAPEQYFGPGTRLTVT.

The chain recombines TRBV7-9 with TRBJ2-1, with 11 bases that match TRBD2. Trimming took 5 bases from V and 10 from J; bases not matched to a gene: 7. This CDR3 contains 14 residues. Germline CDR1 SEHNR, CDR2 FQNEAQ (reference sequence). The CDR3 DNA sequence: TGTGCCAGCAGCGTTAGCGGGGGGGCCCGGGAGCAGTTCTTC. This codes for CASSVSGGAREQFF.

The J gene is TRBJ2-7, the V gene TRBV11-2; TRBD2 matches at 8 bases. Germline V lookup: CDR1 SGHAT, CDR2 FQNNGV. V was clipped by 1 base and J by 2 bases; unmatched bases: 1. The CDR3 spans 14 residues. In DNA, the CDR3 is TGTGCCAGCAGCTTAGCCGGGGGGGCCTACGAGCAGTACTTC. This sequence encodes CASSLAGGAYEQYF.

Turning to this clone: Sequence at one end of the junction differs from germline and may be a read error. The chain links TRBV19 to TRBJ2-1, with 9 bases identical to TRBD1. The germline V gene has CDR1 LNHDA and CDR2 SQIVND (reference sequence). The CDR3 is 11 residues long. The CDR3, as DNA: TGTGCCAGTAGTCAGGGGACAGGGCACCTCTTC. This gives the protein CASSQGTGHLF.

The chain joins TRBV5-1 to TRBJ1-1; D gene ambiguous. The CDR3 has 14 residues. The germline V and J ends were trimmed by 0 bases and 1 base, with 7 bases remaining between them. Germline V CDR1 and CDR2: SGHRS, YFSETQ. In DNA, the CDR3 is TGCGCCAGCAGCTTGGCCACACCGAACACTGAAGCTTTCTTT. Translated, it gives CASSLATPNTEAFF.

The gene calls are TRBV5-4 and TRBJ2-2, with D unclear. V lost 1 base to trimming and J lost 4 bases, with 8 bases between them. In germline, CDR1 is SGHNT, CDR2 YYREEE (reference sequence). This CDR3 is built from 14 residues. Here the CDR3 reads CASSLKDSTGELFF. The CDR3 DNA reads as TGTGCCAGCAGCTTGAAAGATAGCACCGGGGAGCTGTTTTTT.

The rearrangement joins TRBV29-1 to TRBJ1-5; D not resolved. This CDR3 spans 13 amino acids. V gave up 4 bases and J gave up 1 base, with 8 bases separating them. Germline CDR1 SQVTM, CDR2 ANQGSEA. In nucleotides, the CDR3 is TGCAGCGTTGTCGCGGGGAGCAATCAGCCCCAGCATTTT. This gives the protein CSVVAGSNQPQHF.

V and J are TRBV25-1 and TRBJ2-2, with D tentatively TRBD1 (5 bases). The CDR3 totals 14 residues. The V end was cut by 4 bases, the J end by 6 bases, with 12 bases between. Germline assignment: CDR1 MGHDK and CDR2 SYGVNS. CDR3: CASSARQIPGELFF. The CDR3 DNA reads TGTGCCAGCAGTGCCAGACAGATTCCCGGGGAGCTGTTTTTT.

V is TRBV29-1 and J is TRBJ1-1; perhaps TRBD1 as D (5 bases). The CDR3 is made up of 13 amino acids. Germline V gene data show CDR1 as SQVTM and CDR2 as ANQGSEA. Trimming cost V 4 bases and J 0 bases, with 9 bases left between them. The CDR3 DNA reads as TGCAGCGTTGGGGGGAGGATGAACACTGAAGCTTTCTTT. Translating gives CSVGGRMNTEAFF.

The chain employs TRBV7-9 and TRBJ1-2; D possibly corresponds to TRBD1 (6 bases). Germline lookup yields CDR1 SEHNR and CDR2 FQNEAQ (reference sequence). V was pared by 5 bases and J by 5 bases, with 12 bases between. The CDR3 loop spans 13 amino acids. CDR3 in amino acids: CASSHDGTYGYTF. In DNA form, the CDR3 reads TGTGCCAGCAGCCACGACGGGACATATGGCTACACCTTC. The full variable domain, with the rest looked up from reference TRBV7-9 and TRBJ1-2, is DTGVSQNPRHKITKRGQNVTFRCDPISEHNRLYWYRQTLGQGPEFLTYFQNEAQLEKSRLLSDRFSAERPKGSFSTLEIQRTEQGDSAMYLCASSHDGTYGYTFGSGTRLTVV.

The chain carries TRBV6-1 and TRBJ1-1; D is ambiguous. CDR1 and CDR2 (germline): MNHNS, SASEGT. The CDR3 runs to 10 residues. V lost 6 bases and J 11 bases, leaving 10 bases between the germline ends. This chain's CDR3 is CASREGEAFF. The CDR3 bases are TGTGCCAGCAGGGAGGGAGAGGCTTTCTTT.

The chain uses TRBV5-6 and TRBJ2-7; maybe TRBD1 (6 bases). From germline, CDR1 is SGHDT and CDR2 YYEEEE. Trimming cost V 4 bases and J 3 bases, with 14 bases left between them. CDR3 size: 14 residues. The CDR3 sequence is CASSLTGTIYEQYF. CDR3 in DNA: TGTGCCAGCAGCCTTACCGGGACAATCTACGAGCAGTACTTC. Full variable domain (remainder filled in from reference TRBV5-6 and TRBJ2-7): DAGVTQSPTHLIKTRGQQVTLRCSPKSGHDTVSWYQQALGQGPQFIFQYYEEEERQRGNFPDRFSGHQFPNYSSELNVNALLLGDSALYLCASSLTGTIYEQYFGPGTRLTVT.

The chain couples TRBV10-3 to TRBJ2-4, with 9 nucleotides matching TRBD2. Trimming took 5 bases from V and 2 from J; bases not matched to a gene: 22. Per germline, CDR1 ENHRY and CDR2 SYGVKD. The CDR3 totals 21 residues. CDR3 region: CAISRSLGTSSPFVTKNIQYF. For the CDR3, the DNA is TGTGCCATCAGTAGAAGCTTGGGGACTAGCAGCCCCTTTGTGACCAAAAACATTCAGTACTTC.